These 27 T cell receptor beta chains came from one sample sequenced in a study of shared clonotypes between healthy human individuals. Sequencing used immunoSEQ multiplex PCR; TCRdb keeps in-frame clones, though not all of them. The table lists more than 2,000,000 clones, around nine tenths of them singletons. The sequenced sample consisted of naive CD4+ T cells sorted from blood. Subset in this sample: CD45RA+ positively selected. These receptors were taken from a man aged 18 to 30 in good health.

The gene calls are TRBV4-3 and TRBJ2-7; 7 bases fit TRBD1. The J segment lost 4 bases and the V segment lost 4 bases, leaving 10 bases of the junction unmatched. The germline V gene encodes CDR1 LGHNA and CDR2 YSLEER. The CDR3 runs to 15 residues. The DNA for the CDR3 is TGCGCCAGCAGCCCCTATTTAGGGGGCAATTACGAGCAGTACTTC. Translation gives CASSPYLGGNYEQYF.

The chain carries TRBV4-3 and TRBJ2-7, with D possibly TRBD1 on 6 matching bases. CDR1 and CDR2 (germline): LGHNA, YSLEER. The CDR3 covers 13 residues. Between the trimmed V and J ends, which lost 1 base and 4 bases, there was a span of 8 bases. CDR3 nucleotides: TGCGCCAGCAGCCAAGTCCAGGGGTACGAGCAGTACTTC. Its protein product is CASSQVQGYEQYF.

The rearrangement links TRBV5-1 to TRBJ2-1; perhaps TRBD2 as D (5 bases). The germline CDR1 and CDR2 sequences are SGHRS and YFSETQ. V gave up 0 bases and J gave up 4 bases, with 11 bases separating them. This CDR3 has 15 residues. This CDR3 is CASSLDGLGYNEQFF. CDR3 in DNA: TGCGCCAGCAGCTTGGACGGACTGGGGTACAATGAGCAGTTCTTC.

The table lists this clone with a count of one. This specimen includes other DNA sequences encoding the same CDR3. V usage is TRBV6-5 and J usage is TRBJ2-3; D gene uncertain. Germline V gene sequence: CDR1 MNHEY, CDR2 SVGAGI. This CDR3 contains 13 residues. Trimming cost V 6 bases and J 2 bases, with 9 bases left between them. The CDR3 protein is CASSPGFTDTQYF. In nucleotides, the CDR3 is TGTGCCAGCAGCCCAGGTTTCACAGATACGCAGTATTTT.

The genes are TRBV9 and TRBJ2-1, with a weak D call TRBD2 (5 bases). Germline CDR1 reads SGDLS; CDR2 reads YYNGEE. This CDR3 has 16 amino acids. Trimming cost V 0 bases and J 6 bases, with 16 bases left between them. The CDR3 region has the DNA TGTGCCAGCAGCGTAGGGTCCCGGGGATTGGGCAATGAGCAGTTCTTC. It encodes CASSVGSRGLGNEQFF. Filled out from reference TRBV9 and TRBJ2-1, the complete variable domain reads DSGVTQTPKHLITATGQRVTLRCSPRSGDLSVYWYQQSLDQGLQFLIQYYNGEERAKGNILERFSAQQFPDLHSELNLSSLELGDSALYFCASSVGSRGLGNEQFFGPGTRLTVL.

This chain connects TRBV19 to TRBJ2-3; 7 bases match TRBD2. Germline V gene lookup returns CDR1 LNHDA and CDR2 SQIVND (reference sequence). CDR3 length: 15 residues. V was clipped by 3 bases and J by 1 base; unmatched bases: 4. The CDR3 nucleotides read TGTGCCAGTAGTATTGGGGGGGTGGGCACAGATACGCAGTATTTT. This sequence encodes CASSIGGVGTDTQYF.

V and J are TRBV30 and TRBJ1-6, with 9 bases that match TRBD1. The V and J ends lost 0 bases and 10 bases, in that order; junction bases with no gene match: 10. CDR3 length: 16 amino acids. CDR1 and CDR2 (germline): GTSNPN, SVGIG (reference sequence). The CDR3 region is CAWSVTRQGVRSPLHF. The CDR3 bases are TGTGCCTGGAGTGTAACGAGACAGGGGGTAAGATCACCCCTCCACTTT.

The genes are TRBV27 and TRBJ2-5, with 8 bases lining up with TRBD1. CDR1 and CDR2 (germline): MNHEY, SMNVEV (reference sequence). The CDR3 is 16 residues long. V was pared by 2 bases and J by 2 bases, with 7 bases of the junction left unmatched. DNA for the CDR3: TGTGCCAGCAGTTTAGCCGGGACAGGATTTCAAGAGACCCAGTACTTC. This encodes CASSLAGTGFQETQYF.

This chain links TRBV5-1 with TRBJ2-5, with unresolved D. The tail of the sequence fits TRBJ2-7 better, so the J call may be wrong. Germline-derived CDR1 and CDR2 are SGHRS and YFSETQ. CDR3 length: 13 residues. The CDR3: CASSLDVLYEQYF. The CDR3 bases are TGCGCCAGCAGCTTGGACGTCCTCTACGAGCAGTACTTC.

J is TRBJ2-5 and V is TRBV10-3, with 8 nucleotides matching TRBD1. The last part of the DNA fits TRBJ2-7 better; the J call may be wrong. There are 12 residues in the CDR3. CDR1 and CDR2 (germline): ENHRY, SYGVKD. CDR3 sequence: CAISTGGYEQYF. CDR3 sequence (DNA): TGTGCCATCAGCACAGGGGGATACGAGCAGTACTTC.

CDR3 sequence: CASSSQQTGNTEAFF. CDR3 bases: TGTGCCAGCAGCTCTCAACAGACAGGAAACACTGAAGCTTTCTTT. The genes are TRBV6-5 and TRBJ1-1, with D perhaps TRBD1 (6 bases). Trimming shortened V by 6 bases and J by 2 bases, and 16 bases separated the two germline ends. This CDR3 comprises 15 residues. CDR1 and CDR2 from the germline V gene are MNHEY and SVGAGI.

This sequence joins TRBV9 and TRBJ2-3; 14 bases line up with TRBD2. With 4 bases clipped from V and 9 bases from J, the junction kept 10 bases outside the gene matches. This CDR3 has 16 residues. CDR1 and CDR2 from the germline V gene are SGDLS and YYNGEE. The CDR3 region is CASSMPGLAGEDTQYF. CDR3 nucleotide sequence: TGTGCCAGCAGCATGCCGGGACTAGCGGGAGAGGACACGCAGTATTTT. The whole variable domain, remainder taken from reference TRBV9 and TRBJ2-3, is DSGVTQTPKHLITATGQRVTLRCSPRSGDLSVYWYQQSLDQGLQFLIQYYNGEERAKGNILERFSAQQFPDLHSELNLSSLELGDSALYFCASSMPGLAGEDTQYFGPGTRLTVL.

The V and J genes are TRBV5-4 and TRBJ2-5; TRBD1 is a possible D gene (6 bases). V gave up 10 bases and J gave up 4 bases, with 17 bases separating them. In germline, CDR1 is SGHNT, CDR2 YYREEE (reference sequence). This CDR3 is 13 amino acids long. CDR3 DNA: TGTGCCGGTGGGGAGACAGGAAGAGAGACCCAGTACTTC. Encoded protein: CAGGETGRETQYF. The complete variable domain, with remaining parts taken from reference TRBV5-4 and TRBJ2-5, reads ETGVTQSPTHLIKTRGQQVTLRCSSQSGHNTVSWYQQALGQGPQFIFQYYREEENGRGNFPPRFSGLQFPNYSSELNVNALELDDSALYLCAGGETGRETQYFGPGTRLLVL.

The genes are TRBV7-8 and TRBJ1-3; 7 bases align to TRBD1. Per germline, CDR1 SGHVS and CDR2 FQNEAQ. The CDR3 sequence is 19 residues long. The junction had 17 bases not matched to a gene; V was cut back by 4 bases and J by 2 bases. The CDR3 nucleotides are TGTGCCAGCAGCTCGCGACAGGGAAGGGCCTCCGACCCTGGAAACACCATATATTTT. The encoded protein is CASSSRQGRASDPGNTIYF.

The chain has TRBV9 and TRBJ2-2; possible D gene TRBD1, 6 bases. Germline CDR1 SGDLS, CDR2 YYNGEE. The CDR3 has 14 residues. The V end was cut by 5 bases, the J end by 2 bases, with 10 bases between. For the CDR3, the DNA is TGTGCCAGCAGAGAACAGGGAAACACCGGGGAGCTGTTTTTT. Translating it yields CASREQGNTGELFF.

Points on this clone: Other DNA sequences in this specimen translate into the identical CDR3. CDR3 bases: TGTGCTAGTGGCCGAGAACCTAATCAGCCCCAGCATTTT. Residues: CASGREPNQPQHF. This sequence joins TRBV12-5 and TRBJ1-5; D unclear. CDR3 size: 13 residues. Germline V gene lookup returns CDR1 LGHNT and CDR2 FRNRAP. Trimming took off 6 bases at V and 4 bases at J, with 10 bases between the two ends.

The rearrangement uses TRBV28 and TRBJ2-3; TRBD2 aligns across 10 bases. CDR1 is MDHEN, CDR2 SYDVKM, per germline. There are 15 residues in the CDR3. V was pared by 7 bases and J by 2 bases, with 6 bases of the junction left unmatched. The CDR3 loop is CASTLAGGLTDTQYF. CDR3 in DNA: TGTGCCAGCACCTTAGCGGGGGGCCTCACAGATACGCAGTATTTT.

The J gene is TRBJ2-1, the V gene TRBV6-1; unclear D gene. The V and J ends lost 7 bases and 8 bases respectively, with 9 bases between them. Germline V CDR1 and CDR2: MNHNS, SASEGT. The CDR3 runs 11 residues. The chain's CDR3 is CASNLIHEQFF. DNA of the CDR3: TGTGCCAGCAACCTCATTCATGAGCAGTTCTTC.

The J gene is TRBJ2-7, the V gene TRBV28; D is uncertain. The CDR3 has 13 residues. V lost 6 bases, J lost 2 bases, and 11 bases lay in between. Germline CDR1 and CDR2: MDHEN and SYDVKM. CDR3 DNA sequence: TGTGCCAGCAGGCTCGGCAGCGCCTACGAGCAGTACTTC. It is translated as CASRLGSAYEQYF.

Comment on this clone: Other nucleotide sequences from this sample produce the same CDR3. The chain joins TRBV5-1 to TRBJ2-5, with a weak D call TRBD2 (6 bases). The CDR3 spans 14 residues. Germline CDR1 is SGHRS and CDR2 is YFSETQ. V lost 0 bases, J lost 5 bases, and 11 bases lay in between. The CDR3 loop reads CASSLAGGLETQYF. CDR3 bases: TGCGCCAGCAGCTTGGCCGGGGGTCTGGAGACCCAGTACTTC. Drawing the rest from reference TRBV5-1 and TRBJ2-5, the complete variable domain is KAGVTQTPRYLIKTRGQQVTLSCSPISGHRSVSWYQQTPGQGLQFLFEYFSETQRNKGNFPGRFSGRQFSNSRSEMNVSTLELGDSALYLCASSLAGGLETQYFGPGTRLLVL.

This chain connects TRBV27 to TRBJ2-7, with D perhaps matching TRBD1 (6 bases). The V gene lost 4 bases and the J gene lost 4 bases, with 11 bases spanning the gap. CDR1 MNHEY and CDR2 SMNVEV come from the germline V gene (reference sequence). The CDR3 is 13 residues long. The CDR3 spells CASSSGRGYEQYF. Written as DNA, the CDR3 is TGTGCCAGCAGTTCGGGCAGGGGATACGAGCAGTACTTC.

This sequence joins TRBV7-3 and TRBJ2-3; the D is unclear. Trimming took 0 bases from V and 3 from J, leaving 10 bases between them. The germline V gene has CDR1 SGHTA and CDR2 FQGTGA. CDR3 length: 15 amino acids. CDR3 in amino acids: CASSLTALPTDTQYF. The CDR3 bases are TGTGCCAGCAGCTTAACGGCACTACCGACAGATACGCAGTATTTT.

The genes are TRBV7-9 and TRBJ1-1, with D unresolved. Germline V gene lookup returns CDR1 SEHNR and CDR2 FQNEAQ (reference sequence). This CDR3 contains 12 residues. V was clipped by 5 bases and J by 10 bases, with 14 bases between them. CDR3 bases: TGTGCCAGCAGCCCCGAGGGCATCATAGCTTTCTTT. Translation gives CASSPEGIIAFF.

The gene calls are TRBV9 and TRBJ2-3, with D unresolved. Trimming cost V 0 bases and J 2 bases, with 7 bases left between them. Germline V gene sequence: CDR1 SGDLS, CDR2 YYNGEE. This CDR3 comprises 14 residues. In nucleotides, the CDR3 is TGTGCCAGCAGCGTAGGATACAACACAGATACGCAGTATTTT. Its translation is CASSVGYNTDTQYF.

The V and J genes are TRBV6-6 and TRBJ2-7; D gene unclear. The CDR3 length is 15 residues. V was clipped by 5 bases and J by 10 bases, with 24 bases between them. Germline lookup yields CDR1 MNHNY and CDR2 SVGAGI (reference sequence). This CDR3 reads CASSTSTEFTTNQYF. The CDR3 DNA is TGTGCCAGCAGTACATCGACGGAATTTACTACGAATCAGTACTTC.

Details on this clone: This CDR3 is also generated by other DNA sequences in the sample. The V and J genes are TRBV5-1 and TRBJ2-7; 10 positions match TRBD1. In germline, CDR1 is SGHRS, CDR2 YFSETQ. This CDR3 has 14 residues. V was pared by 4 bases and J by 4 bases, with 5 bases of the junction left unmatched. The CDR3 DNA reads TGCGCCAGCAGCCCGGACAGGGGGGGATACGAGCAGTACTTC. This translates into CASSPDRGGYEQYF.

This sequence joins TRBV2 and TRBJ1-1, with a weak D call TRBD1 (5 bases). Trimming removed 7 bases from V and 1 base from J, with 13 bases in between. The germline V gene encodes CDR1 SNHLY and CDR2 FYNNEI. This CDR3 is 14 amino acids long. The CDR3 sequence is CASTVDRGNTEAFF. Here the CDR3 DNA reads TGTGCCAGCACCGTGGATAGGGGGAACACTGAAGCTTTCTTT.